The clone carrying this T cell receptor (beta chain) has a count of ten or more. Its antigen is unidentified. The record originates from a study of regulatory T cells in long-lasting Graves disease. V dropped 4 bases and J dropped 2; count of bases not matched to a gene: 3. The CDR3 has 16 residues. The germline V gene has CDR1 MNHNS and CDR2 SASEGT. Overall study findings and caveats: It was possible that the small sample size reduced accuracy.

As to time point: newly diagnosed GD, antithyroid drugs for less than 3 months. The TCR library used RNA extracted from PBMCs. Library construction for TCR beta used iRepertoire HTBI primers and Arm-PCR of CDR3 regions. TCRdb itself ran the multiplex PCR reads through MiXCR, one entry per CDR3 protein. Of about 470,000 distinct CDR3 sequences in the sample, 15% to 20% were seen once. These data were also reused for a study on T cells in Graves' hyperthyroidism and ophthalmopathy. From that report: An initial round of RT-PCR targeting the TCR CDR3 relied on the HTBI primer set. Ophthalmopathy was model-predicted a median roughly 6.3 months pre-onset.

The rearrangement joins TRBV6-1 to TRBJ2-3, with 13 bases lining up with TRBD2. The sequencing used peripheral blood mononuclear cells (PBMCs), collected at new diagnosis, from a patient treated with antithyroid drugs. The TCR originated in a man aged 35-49 years with Graves disease. Here the CDR3 DNA reads TGTGCCAGCAGTGTACTAGCGGGAGGGGTCACAGATACGCAGTATTTT. Its translation is CASSVLAGGVTDTQYF.